This T cell receptor beta chain was identified in a study of T cells in Graves' hyperthyroidism and ophthalmopathy (dated by TCRdb to about 2019). Describing the broader study: Peripheral blood was collected at initial diagnosis, before any treatment. The paper reports TCR Vbeta CDR3 sequencing of 135 peripheral blood samples: 43 ophthalmopathy, fewer than 80 hyperthyroidism and 17 progressor patients. The 95 to 100 discovery patients were randomly split 7:3 into training and test sets. Once sampling was done, hyperthyroidism patients were given methimazole at a starting dose of 30 mg daily, whereas ophthalmopathy patients were given high-dose intravenous methylprednisolone. Thyroid tissue and blood T-cell repertoires from several Graves' hyperthyroidism patients were also compared in the study. TCR V-J signatures able to tell the groups apart were searched for in a discovery cohort of 100 patients, of whom under 45 had Graves' ophthalmopathy and roughly 58 had stable Graves' hyperthyroidism. Prospective prediction of ophthalmopathy was tested in an independent validation cohort consisting of 18 to 20 hyperthyroidism patients and some 17 patients who later progressed to ophthalmopathy.

This clonotype has ten or more counts. Its antigen remains unidentified. Base-call qualities are not available, and no considerably larger clone is one nucleotide away. V sheds 6 bases and J sheds 5 bases, leaving 14 bases between their ends. The CDR3 contains 15 residues, cysteine and phenylalanine counted. The kept DNA is CDR3 alone, 45 bases in frame from the first base. Reading the germline V gene gives CDR1 MDHEN and CDR2 SYDVKM. Graves' hyperthyroidism was defined as stable when no progression to ophthalmopathy occurred over 18 months of follow-up. The hyperthyroidism patients were between 18 and 65 years old and newly diagnosed, with a disease duration of less than 2 months. Exclusion was applied to patients with uncontrolled infections, other autoimmune diseases, pregnancy or lactation. Clinical symptoms, serum thyroxine and TRAb, thyroid ultrasound, and orbital computed tomography formed the basis for the diagnoses. PBMCs were isolated from 7.5 to 10 ml of fresh peripheral blood by Ficoll-Paque density gradient centrifugation. Trizol reagent was used to extract total RNA, and RNA quality was then checked on an Agilent 2100 Bioanalyzer.

The TCR beta CDR3 regions were amplified from the RNA transcripts. The TCR CDR3 was subjected to a first round of RT-PCR using the HTBI primer set and the Qiagen OneStep RT-PCR kit. A second multiplex PCR round built the libraries, followed by size selection and purification. The libraries were sequenced on an Illumina HiSeq2000 using paired-end 100 bp reads. Per the original workflow: Raw data were processed with SOAPnuke, discarding reads with adapters, uncalled bases, mean Phred below 15, or no exact constant-primer or identifier match. High-quality paired reads were merged using COPE v1.2.5, and each unique nucleotide sequence was defined as a clonotype. MiTCR v1.1 was used to align the clonotypes against IMGT TRBV, TRBD and TRBJ reference segments. Only V-J combinations with frequency above 0.0001, covering 99% to 99.2% of repertoires, were analysed. The TCS score was defined as F50 (clonal expansion) divided by E x V (chaos), with BLOSUM62-based TCRdist calculated between CDR3 peptides within each V-J. Welch's t-statistics and random forest reduced around 510 V-J features to fewer than 15, which were used in a naive Bayes classifier (R e1071). TCRdb reworked the public reads: Q25 trimming with fastp, MiXCR clone assembly, productive beta chains retained. A single entry per CDR3 protein holds the most common genes and DNA from its merged rows. What appears here as the V and J calls and clone size reflects TCRdb's work, not the paper's. The sample records some 300,000 distinct CDR3 sequences, roughly 13% of which are singletons. Of the sample, roughly 7.9% falls within the top ten clones.

Study-level results and caveats: In validation, the model predicted progression to ophthalmopathy with 55% to 71% sensitivity and 72% to 75% specificity, a median of 6.5 months before onset. Sample size was not statistically predetermined, and blinding of investigators to group allocation was not performed. Most expanded thyroid clonotypes (frequency above 0.001) were also detected in blood, suggesting blood repertoires may reflect thyroid immune responses. Ophthalmopathy was separated from stable hyperthyroidism by a 13 V-J signature model, with just over 85% sensitivity and 81% to 83% specificity obtained in cross-validation and 80%/75% obtained in testing.

The clonotype was recovered from a woman aged 40 to 55 with Graves' hyperthyroidism. The V and J segments used are TRBV28 and TRBJ1-6, with no confidently assigned D gene. The sample taken for sequencing was blood. The CDR3 region reads CASSPRRGNNSPLHF. The DNA reads as follows: TGTGCCAGCAGCCCCCGGCGCGGGAATAATTCACCCCTCCACTTT.